These 3 T cell receptor beta chains originate from one sample sequenced in a study of T cell repertoires in cytomegalovirus infection. From the reads, TCRdb called clonotypes with MiXCR, one entry per CDR3 protein. The profile shows tens of thousands of distinct CDR3 sequences, around 25% of them singletons. What these receptors recognize is not known. Here the sequenced sample was CD8+ T cells from cultured PBMCs, taken from culture after CMV antigen stimulation. These receptors were obtained from a human donor in good health (CMV status not recorded). Some clones in this sample may be carry-over from other donors' samples.

This clonotype appeared a few times. This chain links TRBV20-1 with TRBJ1-1; perhaps TRBD1 as D (6 bases). V shed 1 base and J shed 4 bases, with 13 bases lying between them. Germline CDR1 reads DFQATT; CDR2 reads SNEGSKA (reference sequence). This CDR3 comprises 14 residues. The CDR3 protein is CSARVKGDSTEAFF. CDR3 DNA: TGCAGTGCTAGAGTGAAGGGGGATAGCACTGAAGCTTTCTTT.

The chain uses TRBV2 and TRBJ2-7; the match to TRBD2 covers 7 bases. Germline V gene data show CDR1 as SNHLY and CDR2 as FYNNEI. The V and J ends lost 6 bases and 6 bases, in that order; junction bases with no gene match: 11. This CDR3 spans 14 amino acids. The CDR3 reads CASRETSRTLEQYF. For the CDR3, the DNA is TGTGCCAGCAGGGAGACTAGCCGAACCCTCGAGCAGTACTTC.

This clonotype was observed a handful of times. This sequence joins TRBV24-1 and TRBJ2-3; 9 bases agree with TRBD1. Germline V gives CDR1 KGHDR, CDR2 SFDVKD. V lost 1 base, J lost 6 bases, and 7 bases stayed unmatched. This CDR3 comprises 16 residues. The CDR3 spells CATSDLGTGNSDTQYF. The CDR3 DNA follows: TGTGCCACCAGTGATTTAGGGACAGGGAACTCGGATACGCAGTATTTT.